Below, 29 T cell receptor beta chains from the same sample are listed, as sequenced in a study of shared clonotypes between healthy human individuals. The repertoire was sequenced with immunoSEQ multiplex PCR; TCRdb's copy has only in-frame clones and lacks some. Altogether about 960,000 clones are present, 76% being singletons, with the ten largest covering about 1.5%. The sequenced material came from memory CD4+ T cells sorted from blood. Documented subset: CD45RA-negative fraction. The receptors stem from a young man in good health.

The chain combines TRBV14 with TRBJ1-6; maybe TRBD1 (6 bases). Germline CDR1 SGHDN, CDR2 FVKESK. V was cut by 0 bases and J by 9 bases, with 12 bases left in between. CDR3 length equals 15 residues. CDR3 nucleotide sequence: TGTGCCAGCAGCCAAGATCAGGGGACGAGTTCACCCCTCCACTTT. Encoded protein: CASSQDQGTSSPLHF. Full variable domain (rest looked up from reference TRBV14 and TRBJ1-6): EAGVTQFPSHSVIEKGQTVTLRCDPISGHDNLYWYRRVMGKEIKFLLHFVKESKQDESGMPNNRFLAERTGGTYSTLKVQPAELEDSGVYFCASSQDQGTSSPLHFGNGTRLTVT.

The CDR3 loop is CASSFRGEQYF. DNA of the CDR3: TGTGCCAGCAGTTTTCGGGGCGAGCAGTACTTC. The chain combines TRBV27 with TRBJ2-7, with D maybe TRBD2 (5 bases). V lost 3 bases and J 6 bases, leaving 6 bases between the germline ends. Germline V gene sequence: CDR1 MNHEY, CDR2 SMNVEV (reference sequence). The CDR3 runs to 11 residues.

V gene TRBV19 combines with J gene TRBJ2-5; no firm D call. The CDR3 has 14 amino acids. Germline CDR1 LNHDA, CDR2 SQIVND (reference sequence). V was shortened by 0 bases and J by 0 bases, with 5 bases between the two germline ends. CDR3 amino acids: CASSIDRNQETQYF. Written as DNA, the CDR3 is TGTGCCAGTAGTATAGATCGGAACCAAGAGACCCAGTACTTC.

This sequence joins TRBV25-1 and TRBJ1-4; a weak D match, TRBD1 (6 bases). The V end lost 5 bases, the J end lost 5 bases, and 15 bases lay between the germline ends. The germline V gene has CDR1 MGHDK and CDR2 SYGVNS. CDR3 length: 15 amino acids. In nucleotides, the CDR3 is TGTGCCAGCAGTCCCAACAGGGCTCAAAATGAAAAACTGTTTTTT. Translation gives CASSPNRAQNEKLFF.

The CDR3 bases are TGTGCCAGCAGTGCGAGGCGGGGGGCAAGCACAGATACGCAGTATTTT. This gives the protein CASSARRGASTDTQYF. This sequence joins TRBV6-1 and TRBJ2-3, with 8 bases identical to TRBD2. Germline V gives CDR1 MNHNS, CDR2 SASEGT. The V segment lost 4 bases and the J segment 0 bases; nucleotides outside the gene matches: 6. CDR3 length: 16 residues.

This rearrangement joins TRBV4-2 to TRBJ2-5; D unclear. The CDR3 extends over 14 amino acids. From germline, CDR1 is LGHNA and CDR2 YNFKEQ. V lost 0 bases to trimming and J lost 2 bases, with 7 bases between them. CDR3 protein: CASSQEPPQETQYF. The CDR3 DNA follows: TGTGCCAGCAGCCAAGAGCCACCACAAGAGACCCAGTACTTC.

V and J are TRBV5-8 and TRBJ2-7; 9 bases agree with TRBD1. With V trimmed by 4 bases and J by 1 base, 9 bases remained unmatched. Germline assignment: CDR1 SGHTS and CDR2 YDEGEE. This CDR3 is built from 16 residues. The CDR3 reads CASSQGPGTGSYEQYF. The DNA of the CDR3 is TGTGCCAGCAGCCAGGGTCCCGGGACAGGGTCCTACGAGCAGTACTTC.

The J gene is TRBJ1-3, the V gene TRBV21-1; TRBD1, the D gene given by the table, was not confirmed from the DNA. TRBV21-1 is termed a pseudogene. CDR3 length: 17 residues. The CDR3 bases are TGTGCCAGCAGCAAAAAAGGAGACAGGCACTCTGGAAACACCATATATTTT. It codes for CASSKKGDRHSGNTIYF.

The gene calls are TRBV19 and TRBJ2-3, with TRBD1 as a possible D gene (5 bases). Trimming took off 8 bases at V and 0 bases at J, with 12 bases between the two ends. This CDR3 contains 14 residues. Per the germline V gene, CDR1 is LNHDA and CDR2 is SQIVND (reference sequence). CDR3 DNA: TGTGCCAGTTCTAGGGGCTCTAGCACAGATACGCAGTATTTT. This encodes CASSRGSSTDTQYF.

The rearrangement uses TRBV5-1 and TRBJ2-2; a weak D match, TRBD2 (5 bases). Germline values: CDR1 SGHRS, CDR2 YFSETQ. Trimming shortened V by 6 bases and J by 0 bases, and 9 bases separated the two germline ends. The CDR3 runs 14 residues. The CDR3 loop is CASMEAANTGELFF. CDR3 in DNA: TGCGCCAGCATGGAAGCGGCGAACACCGGGGAGCTGTTTTTT.

V usage is TRBV29-1 and J usage is TRBJ1-2, with a possible D match to TRBD1 (5 bases). Germline values: CDR1 SQVTM, CDR2 ANQGSEA. Trimming cost V 5 bases and J 8 bases, with 12 bases left between them. The CDR3 covers 11 residues. DNA of the CDR3: TGCAGCGTTTCAGGGATAGAGGGCTACACCTTC. Protein: CSVSGIEGYTF. Using reference TRBV29-1 and TRBJ1-2 for the parts outside the CDR3, the full variable domain is SAVISQKPSRDICQRGTSLTIQCQVDSQVTMMFWYRQQPGQSLTLIATANQGSEATYESGFVIDKFPISRPNLTFSTLTVSNMSPEDSSIYLCSVSGIEGYTFGSGTRLTVV.

This clone was seen more than once but under ten times. V is TRBV6-5 and J is TRBJ1-1; D is undetermined. The germline CDR1 and CDR2 sequences are MNHEY and SVGAGI. The CDR3 contains 12 residues. Trimming took off 10 bases at V and 6 bases at J, with 15 bases between the two ends. The DNA for the CDR3 is TGTGCCACCAGCGATCCGTTCGCTGAAGCTTTCTTT. Translated: CATSDPFAEAFF.

This sequence joins TRBV5-1 and TRBJ2-1; possibly TRBD2 for D (6 bases). Germline lookup yields CDR1 SGHRS and CDR2 YFSETQ. There are 15 residues in the CDR3. V was cut by 4 bases and J by 2 bases, with 13 bases left in between. CDR3 sequence (DNA): TGCGCCAGCAGCGAACCCGGAGGGCCCTACAATGAGCAGTTCTTC. Translation: CASSEPGGPYNEQFF.

About this clone: This sample also contains other DNA sequences that code for the same CDR3. The chain employs TRBV27 and TRBJ2-1; D is unresolved. Deletions cut 4 bases from V and 3 bases from J, with 7 bases between. Germline lookup yields CDR1 MNHEY and CDR2 SMNVEV (reference sequence). The CDR3 extends over 13 amino acids. The chain's CDR3 is CASSWTVYNEQFF. In DNA form, the CDR3 reads TGTGCCAGCAGTTGGACGGTCTACAATGAGCAGTTCTTC.

This clone occurred a few times. The chain employs TRBV28 and TRBJ1-1; D is unresolved. The CDR3 consists of 14 residues. V was clipped by 1 base and J by 1 base, with 7 bases between them. CDR1 and CDR2 from the germline V gene are MDHEN and SYDVKM. CDR3 coding DNA: TGTGCCAGCAGTTTATACAGCTCGAACACTGAAGCTTTCTTT. Translating gives CASSLYSSNTEAFF.

The chain recombines TRBV29-1 with TRBJ2-1; D is uncertain. The CDR3 has 13 amino acids. Germline-derived CDR1 and CDR2 are SQVTM and ANQGSEA. Between the trimmed V and J ends, which lost 0 bases and 6 bases, there was a span of 9 bases. The chain's CDR3 is CSVEDLGVNEQFF. CDR3 DNA sequence: TGCAGCGTTGAAGATCTTGGGGTCAATGAGCAGTTCTTC.

The V and J genes are TRBV18 and TRBJ1-1, with unresolved D. This CDR3 spans 12 amino acids. Trimming took 1 base from V and 8 from J, leaving 8 bases between them. Germline lookup yields CDR1 KGHSH and CDR2 LQKENI. The CDR3 loop reads CASSPRWEEAFF. In nucleotides, the CDR3 is TGTGCCAGCTCACCACGATGGGAGGAAGCTTTCTTT. The whole variable domain, filled in from reference TRBV18 and TRBJ1-1, reads NAGVMQNPRHLVRRRGQEARLRCSPMKGHSHVYWYRQLPEEGLKFMVYLQKENIIDESGMPKERFSAEFPKEGPSILRIQQVVRGDSAAYFCASSPRWEEAFFGQGTRLTVV.

Points on this clone: A junction end diverges from the germline sequence, so it may reflect a read error. The chain employs TRBV7-3 and TRBJ2-1, with D hard to call. Germline-derived CDR1 and CDR2 are SGHTA and FQGTGA. The CDR3 has 10 amino acids. The CDR3 sequence: CASSFRPKLF. CDR3 bases: TGTGCCAGCAGCTTCCGCCCTAAGCTCTTC.

This clone was detected a few times. This rearrangement joins TRBV9 to TRBJ1-2; D is perhaps TRBD1 (5 bases). Germline CDR1 and CDR2: SGDLS and YYNGEE. The CDR3 contains 11 residues. V lost 3 bases, J lost 7 bases, and 7 bases lay in between. The CDR3 loop reads CASSATAGYTF. The DNA for the CDR3 is TGTGCCAGCAGCGCGACAGCTGGCTACACCTTC.

The rearrangement uses TRBV7-6 and TRBJ1-4; no clear D gene. CDR1 and CDR2 (germline): SGHVS, FNYEAQ. V lost 5 bases and J 1 base, leaving 5 bases between the germline ends. The CDR3 length is 13 residues. CDR3 coding DNA: TGTGCCAGCAGCCCCGAAACTAATGAAAAACTGTTTTTT. It codes for CASSPETNEKLFF.

This chain connects TRBV11-2 to TRBJ2-5, with D hard to call. Germline values: CDR1 SGHAT, CDR2 FQNNGV. Between the trimmed V and J ends, which lost 5 bases and 2 bases, there was a span of 12 bases. The CDR3 extends over 14 amino acids. CDR3 coding DNA: TGTGCCAGCAGCCAAACCGACTTACAAGAGACCCAGTACTTC. It translates to CASSQTDLQETQYF. The entire variable domain, with the rest obtained from reference TRBV11-2 and TRBJ2-5, is as follows: EAGVAQSPRYKIIEKRQSVAFWCNPISGHATLYWYQQILGQGPKLLIQFQNNGVVDDSQLPKDRFSAERLKGVDSTLKIQPAKLEDSAVYLCASSQTDLQETQYFGPGTRLLVL.

This clone was observed many times. The chain recombines TRBV6-1 with TRBJ1-5, with 8 bases fitting TRBD1. This CDR3 has 15 residues. V trimming: 6 bases; J trimming: 3 bases; junction bases outside the gene matches: 7. Germline V gene sequence: CDR1 MNHNS, CDR2 SASEGT. Here the CDR3 reads CASRQTGVFNQPQHF. CDR3 coding DNA: TGTGCCAGCAGACAGACAGGGGTCTTCAATCAGCCCCAGCATTTT.

This clone was counted a few times. This chain uses TRBV6-5 with TRBJ2-1; D uncertain. Germline-derived CDR1 and CDR2 are MNHEY and SVGAGI. Trimming removed 4 bases at V and 4 bases at J, with 2 bases between. The CDR3 is 11 amino acids. The CDR3 sequence is CASSWYNEQFF. CDR3 nucleotide sequence: TGTGCCAGCAGTTGGTACAATGAGCAGTTCTTC.

This clone was seen a handful of times. The CDR3 reads CASSSTSGSREQYF. CDR3 DNA sequence: TGTGCCAGCAGTTCCACTAGCGGGAGCCGGGAGCAGTACTTC. The gene calls are TRBV27 and TRBJ2-7, with 11 positions matching TRBD2. The junction had 6 bases not matched to a gene; V was cut back by 4 bases and J by 7 bases. Germline assignment: CDR1 MNHEY and CDR2 SMNVEV (reference sequence). This CDR3 is 14 amino acids long.

The chain has TRBV7-8 and TRBJ1-2; 7 positions match TRBD1. This CDR3 region has 16 residues. V lost 3 bases to trimming and J lost 0 bases; unmatched junction nucleotides: 7. Germline values: CDR1 SGHVS, CDR2 FQNEAQ. CDR3 in amino acids: CASSLATGPPNYGYTF. The CDR3 DNA reads TGTGCCAGCAGCTTGGCGACAGGGCCCCCTAACTATGGCTACACCTTC.

This clone was detected once. V and J are TRBV5-1 and TRBJ2-7, with D perhaps TRBD2 (5 bases). Germline loops: CDR1 SGHRS, CDR2 YFSETQ. CDR3 length equals 14 residues. V was shortened by 4 bases and J by 1 base, with 12 bases between the two germline ends. The CDR3 reads CASSREGSSYEQYF. Written as DNA, the CDR3 is TGCGCCAGCAGCCGTGAGGGTAGTTCCTACGAGCAGTACTTC.

The chain joins TRBV5-4 to TRBJ2-5, with unresolved D. CDR3 size: 12 residues. CDR1 is SGHNT and CDR2 is YYREEE in the germline V gene (reference sequence). Trimming took off 4 bases at V and 1 base at J, with 5 bases between the two ends. The CDR3 sequence is CASSAVQETQYF. In DNA form, the CDR3 reads TGTGCCAGCAGCGCGGTCCAAGAGACCCAGTACTTC.

This chain connects TRBV10-3 to TRBJ1-1; a possible D gene is TRBD1 (5 bases). The CDR3 runs to 14 residues. Looked up from germline, CDR1 is ENHRY and CDR2 is SYGVKD. Trimming shortened V by 8 bases and J by 1 base, and 14 bases separated the two germline ends. CDR3 sequence (DNA): TGTGCCATCTCTATGTCAGGGACGAACACTGAAGCTTTCTTT. Translated: CAISMSGTNTEAFF.

The chain carries TRBV7-2 and TRBJ2-1, with no clear D. Germline CDR1 and CDR2: SGHTA and FQGNSA. Trimming removed 5 bases at V and 9 bases at J, with 11 bases between. This CDR3 region has 12 residues. CDR3 sequence: CASSPQSVEQFF. CDR3 sequence (DNA): TGTGCCAGCAGCCCCCAGAGCGTTGAGCAGTTCTTC.